The TCR beta chain under discussion was sequenced for a study of identical twins. With no exceptions, donors were healthy Caucasians. Comment on this clonotype: Its antigen is not known.

TCRdb reprocessed the 5' RACE reads with MiXCR, giving one entry per CDR3 protein. The sample contains around 530,000 distinct CDR3 sequences, 15% of which appear only once. Whole-study findings and limits: For cord blood, abundant beta clonotypes had fewer insertions, unlike memory repertoires, which showed none. Low generation probability was overrepresented in out-of-frame alpha sequences shared by twins.

These data were likewise used in another study, on yellow fever vaccine responses in identical twins. That work contributes: Reportedly, twins showed a vaccine T cell response that looked partly convergent and partly personalized.

The sequence was obtained from a woman under 30 in good health. The sequencing input was CD4+ T cells sorted from blood.

The CDR3 region has the DNA TGTGCCAGCAGCTTAGTCCCCACTAGCACAGATACGCAGTATTTT. Translating it yields CASSLVPTSTDTQYF. The genes are TRBV7-2 and TRBJ2-3; D not resolved. The germline V gene has CDR1 SGHTA and CDR2 FQGNSA. Trimming left V 1 base short and J 0 bases short, with 8 bases between. This CDR3 is built from 15 residues.